A single T cell receptor beta chain is shown here with its context. This entry comes from a study of T cells in Graves' hyperthyroidism and ophthalmopathy. Study as a whole: Staff took peripheral blood when the initial diagnosis was made, before any treatment began.

This CDR3 contains 12 residues. V gave up 6 bases and J gave up 2 bases, with 8 bases separating them. The germline gives CDR1 LNHNV, CDR2 YYDKDF (reference sequence). TCR beta CDR3 sequences were amplified from RNA transcripts. First-round RT-PCR targeting the TCR CDR3 was performed with the HTBI primer set. TCRdb used MiXCR to reprocess the multiplex PCR reads, holding one entry per CDR3 protein. The sample shows 500,000 to 800,000 distinct CDR3 sequences, about 14% of them seen only once. This clonotype was sampled from a woman aged 45-65 years with Graves' ophthalmopathy. Sequences were obtained from blood. V gene TRBV15 combines with J gene TRBJ2-7; D may be TRBD1 (6 bases). The CDR3 here is CATRQGPYEQYF. The CDR3 DNA sequence: TGTGCCACCAGACAGGGACCCTACGAGCAGTACTTC.